The 4 T cell receptor beta chains in this list originate from one sample, sequenced in a study of cytomegalovirus exposure and HLA in healthy donors listed by TCRdb under 2017. Library prep was done by the immunoSEQ multiplex PCR assay. For the multiplex PCR, a mixture combining 60 forward primers for TCR Vbeta segments and 13 reverse primers for TCR Jbeta segments was used. The immuneACCESS repertoire file appears here via TCRdb, limited to in-frame rearrangements. These files lack a portion of the clones; in checked studies, under half of the deficit traces to unresolved V genes, and the cause of the others is not known. The sample profile shows about 140,000 clones; nearly 80% of them were found once. The ten most abundant clones make up 5.1% of the sample. The specimen was PBMCs. These TCRs come from a male donor in good health and CMV-seronegative.

The chain joins TRBV7-8 to TRBJ2-2, with TRBD2 as a possible D gene (7 bases). V lost 3 bases and J 4 bases, leaving 15 bases between the germline ends. The CDR3 has 16 amino acids. Germline CDR1 is SGHVS and CDR2 is FQNEAQ. The CDR3 here is CASSFQAGGATGELFF. The CDR3 nucleotides are TGTGCCAGCAGCTTTCAGGCTGGGGGGGCCACCGGGGAGCTGTTTTTT.

With respect to this clone: It is likely a read error, because the conserved phenylalanine at the end of the CDR3 is missing. This chain joins TRBV6-6 and TRBJ1-6; D gene unclear. This CDR3 spans 15 amino acids. Trimming stripped 2 bases from V and 5 bases from J, with 10 bases between. From germline, CDR1 is MNHNY and CDR2 SVGAGI (reference sequence). The CDR3 coding sequence is TGTGCCAGCAGTTACGGGCAGAACGATAATTCACCCCTCCACCTT. This gives the protein CASSYGQNDNSPLHL.

Turning to this clone: The junction differs from germline at one of its ends, possibly a read error. The chain joins TRBV5-1 to TRBJ2-5, with D tentatively TRBD1 (6 bases). CDR3 size: 15 residues. Germline CDR1 and CDR2: SGHRS and YFSETQ. This chain's CDR3 is CASSLATGFQGTQYF. CDR3 coding DNA: TGCGCCAGCAGCTTGGCAACAGGGTTCCAAGGGACCCAGTACTTC.

The rearrangement uses TRBV20-1 and TRBJ2-5; D remains ambiguous. Germline CDR1 DFQATT, CDR2 SNEGSKA (reference sequence). There are 9 residues in the CDR3. V dropped 7 bases and J dropped 5 bases, with 5 bases sitting between them. The CDR3 spells CSVSETQYF. The CDR3 DNA reads as TGCAGTGTTTCTGAGACCCAGTACTTC.